The clone carrying this T cell receptor (beta chain) is a singleton in its sample. The target antigen is unknown. This record comes from a study of OX40 agonist ivuxolimab in advanced cancers. About the study: The dose-escalation cohort had hepatocellular carcinoma, melanoma, renal cell or head and neck cancer. A male proportion of about 84% was recorded, with mean age around 60 years and range 23 to 79. Overall study results and limits: In CD8+ T cells, expanded clones were on average more numerous than in CD4+. Expanded peripheral T-cell antigen specificity went undetermined.

Using immunoSEQ multiplex PCR, the repertoire was profiled, and TCRdb retains in-frame clones only, with some absent. The sample has some 5,700 clones; around 84% are singletons. Looked up from germline, CDR1 is SGDLS and CDR2 is YYNGEE. After removal of 2 bases from V and 8 bases from J, the junction contained 8 bases not matched to a gene. The length of the CDR3 is 15 residues. This TCR was recovered from an adult with an advanced solid tumor such as melanoma, head and neck, liver or kidney cancer. This sequence joins TRBV9 and TRBJ2-1; 9 bases match TRBD2. The material sequenced was CD4+ or CD8+ T cells sorted from blood, taken in a trial of the OX40 agonist ivuxolimab. The DNA for the CDR3 is TGTGCCAGCAGCGTGGGCGGGAGGGCCTTTGATGAGCAGTTCTTC. As protein: CASSVGGRAFDEQFF.